This T cell receptor beta chain was identified in a study of blood T cells in healthy people across ages. Germline V CDR1 and CDR2: SGHTA, FQGNSA. V shed 2 bases and J 8 bases; nucleotides not matched to a gene: 14. The CDR3 is made up of 17 amino acids. A sample-barcoded 5' primer and a J-beta primer mix were used in a second PCR of about 7 to 12 cycles. TCRdb ran MiXCR on the 5' RACE reads and lists one entry per CDR3 protein. Of about 930,000 distinct CDR3 sequences in the sample, almost 30% are singletons; the top ten hold roughly 10%. These data also formed part of another study, on T cells of mothers and their children. As that study records: A few healthy Caucasian mothers served as donors, and their six children did as well.

The sequenced sample was blood. The chain joins TRBV7-2 to TRBJ2-2; 7 bases are shared with TRBD2. The TCR originated in a woman aged 40 to 55 in good health. For the CDR3, the DNA is TGTGCCAGCAGCTTAAATAGTCGTCTAGCGGTGGTGGGGGAGCTGTTTTTT. Amino acid sequence: CASSLNSRLAVVGELFF. Full variable domain (missing parts from reference TRBV7-2 and TRBJ2-2): GAGVSQSPSNKVTEKGKDVELRCDPISGHTALYWYRQSLGQGLEFLIYFQGNSAPDKSGLPSDRFSAERTGGSVSTLTIQRTQQEDSAVYLCASSLNSRLAVVGELFFGEGSRLTVL.